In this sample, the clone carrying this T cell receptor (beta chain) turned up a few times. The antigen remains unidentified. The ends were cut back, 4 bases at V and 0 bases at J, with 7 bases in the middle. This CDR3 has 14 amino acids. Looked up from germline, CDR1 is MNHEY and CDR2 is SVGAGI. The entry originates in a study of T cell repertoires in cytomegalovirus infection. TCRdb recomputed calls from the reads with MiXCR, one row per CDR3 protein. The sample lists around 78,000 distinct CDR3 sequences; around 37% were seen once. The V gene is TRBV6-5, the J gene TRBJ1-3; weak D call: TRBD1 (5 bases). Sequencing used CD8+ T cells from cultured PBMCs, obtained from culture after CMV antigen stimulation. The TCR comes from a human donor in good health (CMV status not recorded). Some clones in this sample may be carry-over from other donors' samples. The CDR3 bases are TGTGCCAGCAGTTCAGGGAGCTCTGGAAACACCATATATTTT. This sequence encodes CASSSGSSGNTIYF.